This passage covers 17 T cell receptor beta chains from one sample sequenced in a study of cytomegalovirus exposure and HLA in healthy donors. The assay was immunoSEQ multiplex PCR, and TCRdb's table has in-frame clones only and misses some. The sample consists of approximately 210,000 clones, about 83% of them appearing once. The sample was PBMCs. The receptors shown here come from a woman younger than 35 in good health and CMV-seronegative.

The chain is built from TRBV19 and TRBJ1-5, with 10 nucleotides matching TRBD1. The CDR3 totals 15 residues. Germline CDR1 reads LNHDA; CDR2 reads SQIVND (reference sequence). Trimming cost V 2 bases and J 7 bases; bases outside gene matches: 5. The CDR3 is CASSIPGQGLQPQHF. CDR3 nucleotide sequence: TGTGCCAGTAGTATACCGGGACAGGGGCTCCAGCCCCAGCATTTT.

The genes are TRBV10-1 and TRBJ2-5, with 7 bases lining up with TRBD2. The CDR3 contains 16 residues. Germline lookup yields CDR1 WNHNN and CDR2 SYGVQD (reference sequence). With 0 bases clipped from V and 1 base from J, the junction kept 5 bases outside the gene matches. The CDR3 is CASSESRSGGQETQYF. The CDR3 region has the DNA TGCGCCAGCAGTGAGTCGAGGTCGGGGGGCCAAGAGACCCAGTACTTC.

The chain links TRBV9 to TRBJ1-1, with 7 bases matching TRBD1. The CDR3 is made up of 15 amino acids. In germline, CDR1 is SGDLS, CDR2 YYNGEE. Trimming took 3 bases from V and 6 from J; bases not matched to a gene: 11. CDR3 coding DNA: TGTGCCAGCAGCGGGGGCGTACAGGGGATCGCTGAAGCTTTCTTT. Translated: CASSGGVQGIAEAFF.

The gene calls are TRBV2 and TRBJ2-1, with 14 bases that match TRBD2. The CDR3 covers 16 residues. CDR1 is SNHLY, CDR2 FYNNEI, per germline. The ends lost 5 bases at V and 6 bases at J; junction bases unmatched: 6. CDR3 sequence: CASSPQTSGGANEQFF. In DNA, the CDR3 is TGTGCCAGCAGTCCCCAGACTAGCGGGGGGGCCAATGAGCAGTTCTTC.

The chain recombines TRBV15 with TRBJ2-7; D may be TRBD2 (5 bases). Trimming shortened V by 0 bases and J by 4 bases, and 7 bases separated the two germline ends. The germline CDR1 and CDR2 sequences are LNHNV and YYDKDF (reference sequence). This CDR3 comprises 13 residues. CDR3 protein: CATSRDGGYEQYF. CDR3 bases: TGTGCCACCAGCAGAGATGGCGGGTACGAGCAGTACTTC.

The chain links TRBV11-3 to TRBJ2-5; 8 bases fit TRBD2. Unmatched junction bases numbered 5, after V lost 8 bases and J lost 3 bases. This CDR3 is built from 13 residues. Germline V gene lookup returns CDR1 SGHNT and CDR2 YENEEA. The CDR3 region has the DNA TGTGCCAGCGGAGCGGGGGTGAAAGAGACCCAGTACTTC. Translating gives CASGAGVKETQYF.

CDR3 in amino acids: CASNPQGSVAFF. The CDR3 nucleotides are TGTGCCAGTAACCCCCAGGGGTCAGTAGCTTTCTTT. The gene calls are TRBV19 and TRBJ1-1, with TRBD1 as a possible D gene (6 bases). This CDR3 contains 12 residues. Germline assignment: CDR1 LNHDA and CDR2 SQIVND (reference sequence). V was clipped by 7 bases and J by 10 bases, with 16 bases between them. The full variable domain, its missing parts supplied by reference TRBV19 and TRBJ1-1, is DGGITQSPKYLFRKEGQNVTLSCEQNLNHDAMYWYRQDPGQGLRLIYYSQIVNDFQKGDIAEGYSVSREKKESFPLTVTSAQKNPTAFYLCASNPQGSVAFFGQGTRLTVV.

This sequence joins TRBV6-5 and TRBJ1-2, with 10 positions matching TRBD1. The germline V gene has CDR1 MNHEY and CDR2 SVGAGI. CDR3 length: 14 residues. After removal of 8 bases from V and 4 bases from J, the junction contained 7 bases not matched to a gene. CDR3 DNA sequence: TGTGCCAGCGGACAGGGGGAAAGTGTCTATGGCTACACCTTC. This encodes CASGQGESVYGYTF.

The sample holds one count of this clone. CDR3 sequence: CASHAGTTLLDTIYF. The CDR3 region has the DNA TGCGCCAGTCATGCAGGGACTACTCTTCTGGACACCATATATTTT. The chain links TRBV5-1 to TRBJ1-3; maybe TRBD1 (5 bases). The CDR3 loop spans 15 amino acids. CDR1 is SGHRS and CDR2 is YFSETQ in the germline V gene. Trimming stripped 8 bases from V and 8 bases from J, with 23 bases between.

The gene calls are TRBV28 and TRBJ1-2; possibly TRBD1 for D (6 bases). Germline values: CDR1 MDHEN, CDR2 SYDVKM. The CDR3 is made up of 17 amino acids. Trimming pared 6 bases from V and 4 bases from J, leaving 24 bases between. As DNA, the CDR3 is TGTGCCAGCAGCTCTTTATTGGGGACACCCCGTGGCTATGGCTACACCTTC. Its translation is CASSSLLGTPRGYGYTF.

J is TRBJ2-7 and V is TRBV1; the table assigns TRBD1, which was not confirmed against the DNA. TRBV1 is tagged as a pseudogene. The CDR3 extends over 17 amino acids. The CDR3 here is CTSSQPSLVRVRYEQYF. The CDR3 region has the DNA TGCACCAGCAGCCAACCATCGCTGGTCAGGGTTCGGTACGAGCAGTACTTC.

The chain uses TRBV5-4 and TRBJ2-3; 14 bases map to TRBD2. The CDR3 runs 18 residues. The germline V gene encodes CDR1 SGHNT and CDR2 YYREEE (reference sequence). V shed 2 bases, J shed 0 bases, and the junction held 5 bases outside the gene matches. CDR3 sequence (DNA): TGTGCCAGCAGCTTTCCGGGACTAGCGGGAGAAAGCACAGATACGCAGTATTTT. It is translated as CASSFPGLAGESTDTQYF.

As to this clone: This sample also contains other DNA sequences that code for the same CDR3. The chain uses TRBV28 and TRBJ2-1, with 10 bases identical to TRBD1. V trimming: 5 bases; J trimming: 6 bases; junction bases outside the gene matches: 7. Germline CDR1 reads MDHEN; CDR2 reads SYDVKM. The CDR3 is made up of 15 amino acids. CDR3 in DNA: TGTGCCAGCAGTCTCGGGACAGGGGTCGTCAATGAGCAGTTCTTC. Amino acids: CASSLGTGVVNEQFF.

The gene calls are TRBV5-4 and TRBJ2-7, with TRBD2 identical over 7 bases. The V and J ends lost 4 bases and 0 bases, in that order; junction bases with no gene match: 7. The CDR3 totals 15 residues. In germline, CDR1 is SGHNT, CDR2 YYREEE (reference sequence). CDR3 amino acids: CASSNGGYSSYEQYF. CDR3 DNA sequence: TGTGCCAGCAGCAACGGGGGGTACAGCTCCTACGAGCAGTACTTC.

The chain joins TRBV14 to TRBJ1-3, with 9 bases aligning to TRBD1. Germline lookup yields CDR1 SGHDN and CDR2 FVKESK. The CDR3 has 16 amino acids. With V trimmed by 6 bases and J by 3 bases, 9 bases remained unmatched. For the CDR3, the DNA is TGTGCCAGCAGTCTTATATCGACAGGGGGTGGAAACACCATATATTTT. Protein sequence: CASSLISTGGGNTIYF.

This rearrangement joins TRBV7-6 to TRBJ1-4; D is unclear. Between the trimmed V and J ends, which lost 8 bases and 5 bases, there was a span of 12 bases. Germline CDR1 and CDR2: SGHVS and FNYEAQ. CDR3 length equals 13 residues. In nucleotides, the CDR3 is TGTGCCAGCGCCTTGTCGGGGAATGAAAAACTGTTTTTT. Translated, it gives CASALSGNEKLFF.

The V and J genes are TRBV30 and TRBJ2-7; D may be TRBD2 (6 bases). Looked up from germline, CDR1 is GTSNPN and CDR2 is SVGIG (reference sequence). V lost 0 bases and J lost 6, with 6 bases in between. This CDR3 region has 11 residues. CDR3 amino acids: CAWSVGGEQYF. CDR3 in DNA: TGTGCCTGGAGTGTGGGGGGCGAGCAGTACTTC.